Following are 21 T cell receptor beta chains from one sample sequenced in a study of OX40 agonist ivuxolimab in advanced cancers. Library prep was done by the immunoSEQ multiplex PCR assay. TCRdb provides this immuneACCESS table in a form limited to in-frame rearrangements. Some clones are lacking; in checked studies, under half of them reflect an unresolved V gene, and why the rest are absent is not known. This sample lists 85,000 to 95,000 clones; 75% to 90% were detected once. Under 0.4% of the sample comes from the top ten. The input for sequencing was CD4+ or CD8+ T cells sorted from blood, taken in a trial of the OX40 agonist ivuxolimab. These receptors originate from an adult with an advanced solid tumor such as melanoma, head and neck, liver or kidney cancer.

V is TRBV29-1 and J is TRBJ2-7; 12 bases agree with TRBD2. The CDR3 spans 13 residues. The germline V gene has CDR1 SQVTM and CDR2 ANQGSEA. After removal of 7 bases from V and 2 bases from J, the junction contained 3 bases not matched to a gene. The CDR3 DNA sequence: TGCAGCGCTGGACTAGCGGGAACCTACGAGCAGTACTTC. This gives the protein CSAGLAGTYEQYF.

The J gene is TRBJ2-1, the V gene TRBV13; 10 bases agree with TRBD1. Germline-derived CDR1 and CDR2 are PRHDT and FYEKMQ (reference sequence). There are 18 residues in the CDR3. J was trimmed by 5 bases and V by 5 bases; bases with no gene match: 15. The CDR3 DNA follows: TGTGCCAGCAGCCCCCCCACCGCCGGGACAGGGGCTGACAATGAGCAGTTCTTC. Translated, it gives CASSPPTAGTGADNEQFF.

Only a few counts were recorded for this clone. The chain carries TRBV19 and TRBJ1-1; D gene uncertain. This CDR3 contains 13 residues. The V end lost 6 bases, the J end lost 3 bases, and 11 bases lay between the germline ends. The V gene's germline CDR1 is LNHDA and CDR2 SQIVND (reference sequence). DNA for the CDR3: TGTGCCAGTAGATGGAGTCGGGACACTGAAGCTTTCTTT. Its protein product is CASRWSRDTEAFF.

The rearrangement joins TRBV29-1 to TRBJ1-1, with TRBD1 matching 12 bases. Germline V CDR1 and CDR2: SQVTM, ANQGSEA. V shed 7 bases and J 1 base; nucleotides not matched to a gene: 7. CDR3 length: 15 residues. CDR3 protein: CSAGQGAARNTEAFF. The CDR3 nucleotides read TGCAGCGCGGGACAGGGGGCTGCCAGGAACACTGAAGCTTTCTTT.

J is TRBJ2-7 and V is TRBV7-8; 13 bases align to TRBD2. CDR1 and CDR2 from the germline V gene are SGHVS and FQNEAQ. CDR3 size: 16 residues. V dropped 0 bases and J dropped 6; count of bases not matched to a gene: 5. The CDR3 nucleotides read TGTGCCAGCAGCTTAGCACTAGCGGGAGGGCCCGGCGAGCAGTACTTC. This codes for CASSLALAGGPGEQYF.

The chain recombines TRBV27 with TRBJ2-7; D not resolved. CDR3 length equals 13 residues. Trimming cost V 8 bases and J 1 base, with 12 bases left between them. Germline V gene data show CDR1 as MNHEY and CDR2 as SMNVEV (reference sequence). CDR3 region: CASESPESYEQYF. The CDR3, as DNA: TGTGCCAGCGAATCCCCGGAATCCTACGAGCAGTACTTC.

This chain links TRBV27 with TRBJ2-7; D might be TRBD2 (6 bases). CDR3 size: 15 residues. V lost 9 bases, J lost 7 bases, and 25 bases lay in between. The germline gives CDR1 MNHEY, CDR2 SMNVEV (reference sequence). CDR3 bases: TGTGCCAGTTCTTTAACTAGCCGAGTTACTGGGGAGCAGTACTTC. Protein product: CASSLTSRVTGEQYF.

J is TRBJ2-7 and V is TRBV5-6; D not resolved. Between the trimmed V and J ends, which lost 0 bases and 5 bases, there was a span of 12 bases. This CDR3 region has 14 residues. The germline V gene encodes CDR1 SGHDT and CDR2 YYEEEE. The CDR3 is CASSLDGRSHEQYF. In DNA, the CDR3 is TGTGCCAGCAGCTTGGATGGCAGGTCCCACGAGCAGTACTTC.

The gene calls are TRBV5-8 and TRBJ1-2, with 7 bases fitting TRBD1. The CDR3 is made up of 14 amino acids. Germline V gene lookup returns CDR1 SGHTS and CDR2 YDEGEE. V gave up 3 bases and J gave up 7 bases; unmatched junction bases: 9. The CDR3 nucleotides are TGTGCCAGCAGCTCCGACAGGGCATTTACTGGCTACACCTTC. Translating it yields CASSSDRAFTGYTF.

The rearrangement uses TRBV29-1 and TRBJ1-4; D not resolved. The CDR3 totals 12 residues. V gave up 2 bases and J gave up 9 bases, with 10 bases separating them. Germline V gives CDR1 SQVTM, CDR2 ANQGSEA. The CDR3 loop is CSVEIGGQKLFF. The CDR3 bases are TGCAGCGTTGAAATCGGCGGGCAAAAACTGTTTTTT.

The chain has TRBV30 and TRBJ2-1, with D possibly being TRBD2 (5 bases). The CDR3 length is 12 residues. Per the germline V gene, CDR1 is GTSNPN and CDR2 is SVGIG (reference sequence). The V end lost 4 bases, the J end lost 5 bases, and 9 bases lay between the germline ends. CDR3 in amino acids: CAWNGIDNEQFF. CDR3 nucleotides: TGTGCCTGGAACGGGATTGACAATGAGCAGTTCTTC.

The chain combines TRBV10-3 with TRBJ2-5; D is perhaps TRBD1 (6 bases). V lost 0 bases and J 2 bases, leaving 10 bases between the germline ends. Germline loops: CDR1 ENHRY, CDR2 SYGVKD. There are 15 residues in the CDR3. The CDR3 DNA sequence: TGTGCCATCAGTGAGTCGGGGGCAGAGCAAGAGACCCAGTACTTC. Translated: CAISESGAEQETQYF.

The chain employs TRBV11-2 and TRBJ2-2; 7 bases agree with TRBD1. Germline V gene data show CDR1 as SGHAT and CDR2 as FQNNGV. The V gene end was trimmed by 5 bases and the J gene end by 2 bases; junction bases not matched to a gene: 5. The CDR3 runs 15 residues. The CDR3, as DNA: TGTGCCAGCAGCCCGGGACAGAGTAACACCGGGGAGCTGTTTTTT. Amino acid sequence: CASSPGQSNTGELFF.

The rearrangement joins TRBV13 to TRBJ2-1, with 9 bases aligning to TRBD2. CDR3 length equals 18 residues. Germline CDR1 and CDR2: PRHDT and FYEKMQ (reference sequence). V gave up 5 bases and J gave up 9 bases; unmatched junction bases: 20. The CDR3 bases are TGTGCCAGCAGCCGCCCATGGGCTAGCGGGATGATGGTTGGTGAGCAGTTCTTC. Amino acids: CASSRPWASGMMVGEQFF. Full variable domain (rest looked up from reference TRBV13 and TRBJ2-1): AAGVIQSPRHLIKEKRETATLKCYPIPRHDTVYWYQQGPGQDPQFLISFYEKMQSDKGSIPDRFSAQQFSDYHSELNMSSLELGDSALYFCASSRPWASGMMVGEQFFGPGTRLTVL.

The sample holds one count of this clone. V and J are TRBV5-6 and TRBJ1-5; D possibly corresponds to TRBD1 (6 bases). Germline loops: CDR1 SGHDT, CDR2 YYEEEE. The CDR3 has 16 amino acids. The V gene lost 7 bases and the J gene lost 5 bases, with 22 bases spanning the gap. Here the CDR3 reads CASGVGGKEGDQPQHF. CDR3 bases: TGTGCCAGCGGCGTAGGGGGGAAGGAAGGTGATCAGCCCCAGCATTTT.

The chain links TRBV5-1 to TRBJ2-7, with D hard to call. This CDR3 has 15 amino acids. The germline V gene has CDR1 SGHRS and CDR2 YFSETQ. V was shortened by 0 bases and J by 1 base, with 11 bases between the two germline ends. In DNA, the CDR3 is TGCGCCAGCAGCTTGGGGCTAGACCCATCCTACGAGCAGTACTTC. Its protein is CASSLGLDPSYEQYF.

The chain combines TRBV7-2 with TRBJ2-5; D is possibly TRBD1 (6 bases). This CDR3 contains 17 residues. Germline CDR1 reads SGHTA; CDR2 reads FQGNSA. V lost 1 base and J lost 2, with 17 bases in between. DNA of the CDR3: TGTGCCAGCAGCTTAGGGGTCAGGCAGGGGCTACAAGAGACCCAGTACTTC. Its translation: CASSLGVRQGLQETQYF. The variable domain in full, completed from reference TRBV7-2 and TRBJ2-5, reads GAGVSQSPSNKVTEKGKDVELRCDPISGHTALYWYRQSLGQGLEFLIYFQGNSAPDKSGLPSDRFSAERTGGSVSTLTIQRTQQEDSAVYLCASSLGVRQGLQETQYFGPGTRLLVL.

Worth noting for this clone: Relative to the germline gene, one junction end is altered; a read error may explain this. The V and J genes are TRBV5-5 and TRBJ2-7, with unresolved D. This CDR3 has 14 amino acids. Germline CDR1 and CDR2: SGHKS and YYEKEE (reference sequence). In DNA form, the CDR3 reads TGTGCCAGCAGTTTGGCACAAGTTATCTACGAGCAGTACTTC. As protein: CASSLAQVIYEQYF.

The chain combines TRBV19 with TRBJ2-7; D gene unclear. This CDR3 has 13 amino acids. Trimming took 1 base from V and 3 from J, leaving 7 bases between them. CDR1 is LNHDA, CDR2 SQIVND, per germline (reference sequence). CDR3 sequence reads: CASSIVAGYEQYF. The CDR3 region has the DNA TGTGCCAGTAGTATAGTGGCTGGCTACGAGCAGTACTTC.

The CDR3 loop is CASSEMGVSYNEQFF. In DNA form, the CDR3 reads TGTGCCAGCAGCGAGATGGGAGTATCCTACAATGAGCAGTTCTTC. The chain carries TRBV9 and TRBJ2-1, with a tentative D call TRBD2 (5 bases). V lost 3 bases to trimming and J lost 1 base, with 11 bases between them. CDR3 size: 15 residues. The germline gives CDR1 SGDLS, CDR2 YYNGEE.

This clone was detected only a few times. The V and J genes are TRBV10-3 and TRBJ1-2; a possible D gene is TRBD1 (5 bases). The CDR3 consists of 17 residues. Trimming took off 4 bases at V and 4 bases at J, with 22 bases between the two ends. CDR1 ENHRY and CDR2 SYGVKD come from the germline V gene. CDR3 region: CAISVEIGTYGAYGYTF. The CDR3 nucleotides read TGTGCCATCAGTGTGGAAATTGGGACTTATGGGGCCTATGGCTACACCTTC.